These T cell receptor beta chains were read from a single sample in a study of T cell repertoires in cytomegalovirus infection. TCRdb fed the reads into MiXCR, producing one record per CDR3 protein. The data hold 630,000 or so distinct CDR3 sequences, with around 24% observed a single time. The specimen sequenced was CD8+ T cells from PBMCs. The receptors were gathered from a human donor in good health (CMV status not recorded). Some clones in this sample may be carry-over from other donors' samples. Each CDR3 is given with its conserved first and last residue. The D gene is left open where the match is weak. Where a row states a size, it is once, few, many or the class of an expanded clone; other rows omit it.

J,size,V,D,DNA,CDR3
TRBJ1-2,few,TRBV4-3,TRBD1,TGCGCCAGCAGCCAAGACTTATCGGGACAGGGGGCGCGGGGCTACACCTTC,CASSQDLSGQGARGYTF
TRBJ2-4,NA,TRBV28,TRBD1,TGTGCCAGCAGCCCATTCCGGGACAGGGGAAACATTCAGTACTTC,CASSPFRDRGNIQYF
TRBJ2-7,NA,TRBV10-1,NA,TGCGCCAGCGGTGACAGTTTCTACGAGCAGTACTTC,CASGDSFYEQYF
TRBJ2-3,many,TRBV7-6,NA,TGTGCCAGCAGCCCCCCCGGTGGGGGGCGTCCAGATACGCAGTATTTT,CASSPPGGGRPDTQYF
TRBJ2-1,NA,TRBV29-1,NA,TGCAGCGTTGAAGTTGACTCGAATGAGCAGTTCTTC,CSVEVDSNEQFF
TRBJ2-1,many,TRBV27,NA,TGTGCCAGCAGTTTAATAATTGGGGGCGAGCAGTTCTTC,CASSLIIGGEQFF
TRBJ1-2,NA,TRBV28,NA,TGTGCCAGCAGTTTGACCCGACAGGCTCATGGCTACACCTTC,CASSLTRQAHGYTF
TRBJ1-2,many,TRBV7-9,TRBD1,TGTGCCAGCAGCTTTACCAGGGGGCATGGCTACACCTTC,CASSFTRGHGYTF
TRBJ1-2,once,TRBV2,NA,TGTGCCAGCAGTGAATCGGCAGGGAACTATGGCTACACCTTC,CASSESAGNYGYTF
TRBJ1-1,few,TRBV28,TRBD1,TGTGCCAGCAGTCCCCCCAGGGGGAGCACTGAAGCTTTCTTT,CASSPPRGSTEAFF
TRBJ1-4,NA,TRBV7-9,TRBD1,TGTGCCAGCAGCTCTATGGGACAGGGCGTGAGTTATAATGAAAAACTGTTTTTT,CASSSMGQGVSYNEKLFF
TRBJ2-5,few,TRBV2,NA,TGTGCCAGCGGTCGACCGACGTATCCTCAAGAGACCCAGTACTTC,CASGRPTYPQETQYF
TRBJ2-7,NA,TRBV20-1,NA,TGCAGTGCTACCCTCCCGGGACTGAGCTACGAGCAGTACTTC,CSATLPGLSYEQYF
TRBJ2-1,few,TRBV5-4,TRBD1,TGTGCCAGCAGCTTGGAAGGGACAGGGGATGAGGAACAGTTCTTC,CASSLEGTGDEEQFF
TRBJ1-1,few,TRBV6-6,NA,TGTGCCAGCAGCCCCCAGCACCGGGTCACTGAAGCTTTCTTT,CASSPQHRVTEAFF
TRBJ1-1,few,TRBV4-3,NA,TGCGCCAGCAGCCAAGGACGGTTCATGAACACTGAAGCTTTCTTT,CASSQGRFMNTEAFF
TRBJ1-1,few,TRBV6-5,TRBD1,TGTGCCAGCAGTTACTCGACAGGGAGGACTGAAGCTTTCTTT,CASSYSTGRTEAFF
TRBJ1-3,few,TRBV14,NA,TGTGCCAGCAGCCAAGGGGGGACGGTAGGAAACACCATATATTTT,CASSQGGTVGNTIYF
TRBJ2-2,few,TRBV28,NA,TGTGCCAGCAGATCCCGTGAGGGACTGGTCGGGGAGCTGTTTTTT,CASRSREGLVGELFF
TRBJ1-2,once,TRBV12-3/TRBV12-4,TRBD1,TGTGCCAGCACGACATTTGCCGGACAGGGAGGAGGGGGCTACACCTTC,CASTTFAGQGGGGYTF
TRBJ2-7,few,TRBV10-3,NA,TGTGCCATCGGGGGGAGTTTCTACGAGCAGTACTTC,CAIGGSFYEQYF
TRBJ1-1,few,TRBV20-1,NA,TGCAGTGCTAGGGAGGGGCCCAACACTGAAGCTTTCTTT,CSAREGPNTEAFF
TRBJ1-3,NA,TRBV6-6,NA,TGTGCCAGCAGTACTCATACAGGGACGGGAAACACCATATATTTT,CASSTHTGTGNTIYF
TRBJ2-1,NA,TRBV5-6,TRBD2,TGTGCCAGCAGCGGTGCGGTAGCGGGGGGCGATGAGCAGTTCTTC,CASSGAVAGGDEQFF
TRBJ2-7,few,TRBV11-2,TRBD2,TGTGCCAGCAGCTTTACTCCCGCTAGCGGGGGGCTAAGATCCGAGCAGTACTTC,CASSFTPASGGLRSEQYF
TRBJ1-1,many,TRBV19,TRBD1,TGTGCCAGTAGTCCTAACAGGGGAATCACTGAAGCTTTCTTT,CASSPNRGITEAFF
TRBJ1-2,few,TRBV4-3,NA,TGCGCCAGCAGCCAAGTGGCTCTTCCGGTTCCGACCGAGGGATATGGCTACACCTTC,CASSQVALPVPTEGYGYTF
TRBJ1-4,NA,TRBV7-9,TRBD1,TGTGCCAGCAGCTTAGAGGACAGGGGGAATCAACTGTTTTTT,CASSLEDRGNQLFF
TRBJ1-5,few,TRBV4-2,NA,TGTGCCAGCAGCCAATGGGACAAGCCCTATAGCAATCAGCCCCAGCATTTT,CASSQWDKPYSNQPQHF
TRBJ1-5,few,TRBV28,NA,TGTGCCTTTTCCAGGGTAGGGGGAGGCAATCAGCCCCAGCATTTT,CAFSRVGGGNQPQHF
TRBJ2-7,NA,TRBV11-1,TRBD2,TGTGCCAGCAGCCTTTCGGGACTAGTGGGGACCTACGAGCAGTACTTC,CASSLSGLVGTYEQYF
TRBJ2-2,few,TRBV20-1,NA,TGCAGTGCTAGAGATCGGGGGCGCACCGGGGAGCTGTTTTTT,CSARDRGRTGELFF
TRBJ1-5,NA,TRBV19,TRBD1,TGTGCCAGTAGCCAAGGTTCGGGACAGGGGGATCAGCCCCAGCATTTT,CASSQGSGQGDQPQHF
TRBJ2-1,NA,TRBV10-2,NA,TGCGCCAGCAGTGAGTCAGGCAGCTCCTACAATGAGCAGTTCTTC,CASSESGSSYNEQFF
TRBJ1-1,NA,TRBV12-3/TRBV12-4,NA,TGTGCCAGCACCCTTTTTATTGGAGGGGAAGCTTTCTTT,CASTLFIGGEAFF
TRBJ2-1,NA,TRBV28,NA,TGTGCCAGCAGTTTATTATTAAAAGGGTCGGTTGAGCAGTTCTTC,CASSLLLKGSVEQFF
TRBJ1-4,many,TRBV28,TRBD1,TGTGCCAGCACCTGGGACAGGGGGCGGGGGGATGGGTTTGAAAAACTGTTTTTT,CASTWDRGRGDGFEKLFF
TRBJ1-1,NA,TRBV7-9,NA,TGTGCCAGCAGCTTTGGCGGAAAGACTGAAGCTTTCTTT,CASSFGGKTEAFF
TRBJ1-5,NA,TRBV20-1,TRBD1,TGCAGTGCTGCTCGAGGACAGGGGCAGAATCAGCCCCAGCATTTT,CSAARGQGQNQPQHF
TRBJ2-1,few,TRBV7-9,NA,TGTGCCAGCAGAACACAATACAATGAGCAGTTCTTC,CASRTQYNEQFF